The 30 T cell receptor beta chains listed next were all sequenced from one sample in a study of T-cell memory formation after mild COVID-19. One entry per CDR3 protein results from TCRdb running MiXCR on the 5' RACE reads. The table lists 290,000 or so distinct CDR3 sequences, roughly 19% of them singletons. The sample comprised PBMCs or a T cell subset sorted from them (not recorded which). The origin of the receptors is a man in his late teens or twenties who had mild COVID-19 (a few samples of this study predate the infection). Cell type and time point are not known.

This clonotype was picked up a small number of times. The rearrangement joins TRBV5-1 to TRBJ2-3; TRBD1 might be the D (5 bases). Germline-derived CDR1 and CDR2 are SGHRS and YFSETQ. The CDR3 extends over 15 amino acids. V gave up 0 bases and J gave up 7 bases, with 15 bases separating them. CDR3 in amino acids: CASSLEGYISYTQYF. DNA for the CDR3: TGCGCCAGCAGCTTGGAGGGGTATATTTCATATACGCAGTATTTT.

J is TRBJ2-5 and V is TRBV4-1, with D uncertain. In germline, CDR1 is MGHRA, CDR2 YSYEKL. Trimming shortened V by 6 bases and J by 3 bases, and 17 bases separated the two germline ends. CDR3 length equals 15 residues. The CDR3 region has the DNA TGCGCCAGCAGTCAGCATGTCCAGGTGGAAGAGACCCAGTACTTC. This translates into CASSQHVQVEETQYF.

The rearrangement joins TRBV5-1 to TRBJ1-3; TRBD1 might be the D (6 bases). This CDR3 contains 17 residues. Germline V lookup: CDR1 SGHRS, CDR2 YFSETQ. Trimming shortened V by 4 bases and J by 3 bases, and 20 bases separated the two germline ends. The CDR3 spells CASSQLPGGAGGNTIYF. The CDR3 DNA is TGCGCCAGCAGCCAACTGCCTGGGGGGGCCGGTGGAAACACCATATATTTT.

The rearrangement links TRBV29-1 to TRBJ2-7; no clear D gene. The CDR3 contains 13 residues. Germline V gives CDR1 SQVTM, CDR2 ANQGSEA. Trimming took off 4 bases at V and 0 bases at J, with 10 bases between the two ends. The DNA for the CDR3 is TGCAGCGTTGTACCGGGCAGCTCCTACGAGCAGTACTTC. The encoded protein is CSVVPGSSYEQYF.

This clonotype occurred many times. The chain employs TRBV3-1 and TRBJ1-2, with D tentatively TRBD1 (5 bases). V lost 6 bases and J 4 bases, leaving 12 bases between the germline ends. The CDR3 sequence is 13 residues long. Germline values: CDR1 LGHDT, CDR2 YNNKEL (reference sequence). For the CDR3, the DNA is TGTGCCAGCAGTCAGCAGGGAAGCTATGGCTACACCTTC. Its translation is CASSQQGSYGYTF.

The rearrangement joins TRBV6-6 to TRBJ2-5; 7 nucleotides match TRBD2. The CDR3 length is 16 residues. The V gene's germline CDR1 is MNHNY and CDR2 SVGAGI (reference sequence). The V segment lost 6 bases and the J segment 0 bases; nucleotides outside the gene matches: 10. CDR3 region: CASSTWDYADQETQYF. The DNA for the CDR3 is TGTGCCAGCAGCACCTGGGACTACGCAGACCAAGAGACCCAGTACTTC.

This clonotype came up a few times. CDR3 residues: CSVDTGTGELFF. DNA of the CDR3: TGCAGCGTTGACACTGGCACCGGGGAGCTGTTTTTT. V usage is TRBV29-1 and J usage is TRBJ2-2, with unresolved D. The CDR3 consists of 12 residues. Germline CDR1 SQVTM, CDR2 ANQGSEA. The V and J ends lost 3 bases and 4 bases respectively, with 6 bases between them.

This clonotype was detected only a few times. The chain joins TRBV5-1 to TRBJ1-1, with D unresolved. Germline CDR1 SGHRS, CDR2 YFSETQ. Trimming took 5 bases from V and 5 from J, leaving 7 bases between them. The CDR3 runs to 11 residues. CDR3 DNA sequence: TGCGCCAGCAGGCGGGAAACTGAAGCTTTCTTT. It is translated as CASRRETEAFF.

The gene calls are TRBV12-3 or TRBV12-4 and TRBJ1-1; D uncertain. The CDR3 consists of 15 residues. The V end lost 3 bases, the J end lost 4 bases, and 15 bases lay between the germline ends. The CDR3 DNA is TGTGCCAGCAGTTTTACTGTAGATGGAGGCACTGAAGCTTTCTTT. Translated, it gives CASSFTVDGGTEAFF.

This clonotype turned up a few times. The rearrangement links TRBV6-2 or TRBV6-3 to TRBJ2-7; a weak D match, TRBD2 (6 bases). Germline values: CDR1 MNHEY, CDR2 SVGEGT. CDR3 length: 15 amino acids. Trimming took off 2 bases at V and 6 bases at J, with 17 bases between the two ends. CDR3 in DNA: TGTGCCAGCAGTTACCGTCCGTTCGTGGGGGGCGAGCAGTACTTC. Amino acid sequence: CASSYRPFVGGEQYF.

This chain uses TRBV11-2 with TRBJ2-5, with D maybe TRBD2 (5 bases). Trimming took 2 bases from V and 10 from J, leaving 17 bases between them. The length of the CDR3 is 14 residues. Germline V CDR1 and CDR2: SGHAT, FQNNGV. This CDR3 is CASSLWRQWGDQYF. CDR3 nucleotides: TGTGCCAGCAGCTTATGGCGCCAATGGGGAGACCAGTACTTC.

This clonotype was detected a few times. The chain carries TRBV7-9 and TRBJ2-5; D not resolved. The length of the CDR3 is 15 residues. The germline V gene has CDR1 SEHNR and CDR2 FQNEAQ (reference sequence). Trimming pared 5 bases from V and 5 bases from J, leaving 18 bases between. The chain's CDR3 is CASSPRGRSQETQYF. CDR3 bases: TGTGCCAGCAGCCCGCGAGGTAGAAGCCAGGAGACCCAGTACTTC.

V and J are TRBV6-2 or TRBV6-3 and TRBJ2-2; D is uncertain. Trimming shortened V by 7 bases and J by 1 base, and 10 bases separated the two germline ends. CDR1 MNHEY and CDR2 SVGEGT come from the germline V gene. This CDR3 is built from 14 residues. CDR3 coding DNA: TGTGCCAGCATTCGAACATGGAACACCGGGGAGCTGTTTTTT. Its translation: CASIRTWNTGELFF.

In this sample, this clonotype turned up many times. The chain recombines TRBV29-1 with TRBJ1-1; TRBD1 agrees at 12 bases. This CDR3 is 14 amino acids long. Trimming removed 5 bases from V and 10 bases from J; junction bases left unmatched: 11. Germline V lookup: CDR1 SQVTM, CDR2 ANQGSEA. For the CDR3, the DNA is TGCAGCGTTCCGGGACAGGGGGCCTACAGCTCAGCTTTCTTT. It yields the protein CSVPGQGAYSSAFF.

This clonotype was counted only a few times. This rearrangement joins TRBV7-9 to TRBJ1-3; D unresolved. CDR3 size: 15 residues. Trimming pared 1 base from V and 0 bases from J, leaving 7 bases between. Germline-derived CDR1 and CDR2 are SEHNR and FQNEAQ (reference sequence). The DNA of the CDR3 is TGTGCCAGCAGCTTAGAGAAGAGCTCTGGAAACACCATATATTTT. The encoded protein is CASSLEKSSGNTIYF.

The table lists this clonotype with a few counts. The rearrangement uses TRBV5-1 and TRBJ2-1; D ambiguous. The V gene's germline CDR1 is SGHRS and CDR2 YFSETQ. The CDR3 has 12 amino acids. V dropped 1 base and J dropped 10 bases, with 9 bases sitting between them. The CDR3 spells CASSLKGPEQFF. In DNA, the CDR3 is TGCGCCAGCAGCTTGAAGGGCCCAGAGCAGTTCTTC.

The chain joins TRBV11-2 to TRBJ1-6; tentatively, D is TRBD1 (6 bases). There are 15 residues in the CDR3. Looked up from germline, CDR1 is SGHAT and CDR2 is FQNNGV. Trimming stripped 1 base from V and 7 bases from J, with 11 bases between. The CDR3 DNA is TGTGCCAGCAGCTTAGGTACAGGGATAAATTCACCCCTCCACTTT. Amino acid sequence: CASSLGTGINSPLHF.

There are a few counts of this clonotype. The rearrangement uses TRBV28 and TRBJ2-5, with D tentatively TRBD2 (7 bases). This CDR3 contains 16 residues. CDR1 is MDHEN, CDR2 SYDVKM, per germline. The V gene lost 4 bases and the J gene lost 5 bases, with 20 bases spanning the gap. The CDR3 DNA reads TGTGCCAGCAGTTCACCGGGACACGGCGGGGGCGAGACCCAGTACTTC. This gives the protein CASSSPGHGGGETQYF.

Only a few counts were recorded for this clonotype. The chain joins TRBV7-2 to TRBJ2-6, with D possibly called TRBD1 or TRBD2 (5 bases each). V was pared by 7 bases and J by 5 bases, with 15 bases between. This CDR3 comprises 15 residues. Germline-derived CDR1 and CDR2 are SGHTA and FQGNSA. This CDR3 is CASTRDADRANVLTF. CDR3 DNA: TGTGCCAGCACCCGGGACGCAGATAGGGCCAACGTCCTGACTTTC.

This clonotype was observed once. The chain uses TRBV6-2 or TRBV6-3 and TRBJ1-5, with a tentative D call TRBD1 (5 bases). Germline V gene data show CDR1 as MNHEY and CDR2 as SVGEGT. CDR3 length: 15 amino acids. V was cut by 7 bases and J by 0 bases, with 13 bases left in between. Here the CDR3 reads CASKRDGYSNQPQHF. In DNA, the CDR3 is TGTGCCAGCAAAAGGGACGGATATAGCAATCAGCCCCAGCATTTT.

This clonotype was recorded many times. CDR3 coding DNA: TGCAGTGCTACCCCGGGACAGGGAGGCACTGAAGCTTTCTTT. It specifies CSATPGQGGTEAFF. This chain links TRBV20-1 with TRBJ1-1, with TRBD1 identical over 9 bases. Germline V gives CDR1 DFQATT, CDR2 SNEGSKA (reference sequence). Trimming took 4 bases from V and 4 from J; bases not matched to a gene: 7. This CDR3 is 14 amino acids long.

This clonotype was observed a handful of times. The V and J genes are TRBV6-4 and TRBJ1-2; 11 nucleotides align to TRBD1. CDR1 is MRHNA, CDR2 SNTAGT, per germline. The CDR3 runs 17 residues. Trimming removed 0 bases from V and 7 bases from J; junction bases left unmatched: 10. The CDR3 loop reads CASSDSRGQGVHSGYTF. The CDR3 nucleotides read TGTGCCAGCAGTGACTCGAGGGGACAGGGGGTTCATAGTGGCTACACCTTC.

The chain combines TRBV5-1 with TRBJ2-1; 12 bases match TRBD2. From germline, CDR1 is SGHRS and CDR2 YFSETQ. V was pared by 3 bases and J by 4 bases, with 2 bases of the junction left unmatched. The CDR3 totals 15 residues. CDR3 DNA: TGCGCCAGCAGCTGGCTAGCGGGGGGGTACAATGAGCAGTTCTTC. As protein: CASSWLAGGYNEQFF.

This clonotype was counted many times. The rearrangement uses TRBV4-3 and TRBJ2-1; 7 bases line up with TRBD2. In germline, CDR1 is LGHNA, CDR2 YSLEER. Germline trimming cut 4 bases from V and 1 base from J; bases unmatched to any gene: 13. The CDR3 is made up of 18 amino acids. As DNA, the CDR3 is TGCGCCAGCAGCCGTCTTGGTACGGGGGGTGGTTCCTACAATGAGCAGTTCTTC. Protein product: CASSRLGTGGGSYNEQFF.

This clonotype was found once. The chain combines TRBV5-1 with TRBJ1-6, with 7 bases that match TRBD1. Losses at the gene ends were 0 bases for V and 11 bases for J; bases not matched to a gene: 8. CDR1 and CDR2 from the germline V gene are SGHRS and YFSETQ. This CDR3 comprises 15 residues. As DNA, the CDR3 is TGCGCCAGCAGCTTGGACCTGCGACAGGGAACACCCCTCCACTTT. This translates into CASSLDLRQGTPLHF.

This clonotype was observed a few times. The chain recombines TRBV7-8 with TRBJ2-1; 12 nucleotides line up with TRBD2. CDR3 length: 18 residues. With V trimmed by 2 bases and J by 1 base, 6 bases remained unmatched. The germline gives CDR1 SGHVS, CDR2 FQNEAQ. Written as DNA, the CDR3 is TGTGCCAGCAGCTTAACTACTAGCGGGGGGATATCCTACAATGAGCAGTTCTTC. As protein: CASSLTTSGGISYNEQFF. The variable domain in full, completed from reference TRBV7-8 and TRBJ2-1, reads GAGVSQSPRYKVAKRGQDVALRCDPISGHVSLFWYQQALGQGPEFLTYFQNEAQLDKSGLPSDRFFAERPEGSVSTLKIQRTQQEDSAVYLCASSLTTSGGISYNEQFFGPGTRLTVL.

This chain links TRBV24-1 with TRBJ1-3; tentative D call: TRBD1 (6 bases). CDR1 is KGHDR and CDR2 is SFDVKD in the germline V gene. The length of the CDR3 is 16 residues. Trimming left V 1 base short and J 0 bases short, with 9 bases between. CDR3 sequence (DNA): TGTGCCACCAGTGATTTCCGGGACAACTCTGGAAACACCATATATTTT. Protein product: CATSDFRDNSGNTIYF.

This clonotype was counted at least ten times. V usage is TRBV7-2 and J usage is TRBJ1-5; possibly TRBD1 for D (5 bases). The V end was cut by 5 bases, the J end by 5 bases, with 13 bases between. Germline V CDR1 and CDR2: SGHTA, FQGNSA. The CDR3 runs 14 residues. As DNA, the CDR3 is TGTGCCAGCAGCGTAGGGGCGGGGGATCAGCCCCAGCATTTT. Its translation: CASSVGAGDQPQHF.

V usage is TRBV29-1 and J usage is TRBJ2-1; 11 bases agree with TRBD2. CDR3 length equals 13 residues. The germline V gene encodes CDR1 SQVTM and CDR2 ANQGSEA. After removal of 2 bases from V and 6 bases from J, the junction contained 0 bases not matched to a gene. CDR3 sequence (DNA): TGCAGCGTTGAACTAGCGGGGGGCAATGAGCAGTTCTTC. Protein sequence: CSVELAGGNEQFF.

The V call is TRBV7-9, the J call TRBJ2-6; the D is unclear. Trimming removed 1 base from V and 0 bases from J, with 4 bases in between. Germline V lookup: CDR1 SEHNR, CDR2 FQNEAQ (reference sequence). This CDR3 is 15 amino acids long. The CDR3 nucleotides are TGTGCCAGCAGCTTAGTGGGCTCTGGGGCCAACGTCCTGACTTTC. Protein: CASSLVGSGANVLTF.